This T cell receptor beta chain stems from a study of T cells in Graves' hyperthyroidism and ophthalmopathy. Findings and caveats of the study: Among thyroid clonotypes expanded above 0.001, most also appeared in blood.

On this clonotype itself: Its antigen is undetermined.

The TCR beta CDR3 regions underwent amplification using RNA transcripts as the source. The study used the HTBI primer set for a first-round RT-PCR of the TCR CDR3. TCRdb reprocessed the multiplex PCR reads via MiXCR and lists one record per CDR3 protein. The sample carries under 400,000 distinct CDR3 sequences, 15% to 19% recorded once. V gave up 4 bases and J gave up 0 bases; unmatched junction bases: 8. The CDR3 is 18 residues long. Germline assignment: CDR1 SGHTA and CDR2 FQGNSA. This receptor was obtained from a woman under 30 with Graves' hyperthyroidism that later progressed to Graves' ophthalmopathy. The chain uses TRBV7-2 and TRBJ2-4; 11 positions match TRBD2. The material sequenced was blood. This chain's CDR3 is CASSSMTSGVLAKNIQYF. As DNA, the CDR3 is TGTGCCAGCAGCTCTATGACTAGCGGGGTTCTAGCCAAAAACATTCAGTACTTC. Variable domain in full (rest from reference TRBV7-2 and TRBJ2-4): GAGVSQSPSNKVTEKGKDVELRCDPISGHTALYWYRQSLGQGLEFLIYFQGNSAPDKSGLPSDRFSAERTGGSVSTLTIQRTQQEDSAVYLCASSSMTSGVLAKNIQYFGAGTRLSVL.